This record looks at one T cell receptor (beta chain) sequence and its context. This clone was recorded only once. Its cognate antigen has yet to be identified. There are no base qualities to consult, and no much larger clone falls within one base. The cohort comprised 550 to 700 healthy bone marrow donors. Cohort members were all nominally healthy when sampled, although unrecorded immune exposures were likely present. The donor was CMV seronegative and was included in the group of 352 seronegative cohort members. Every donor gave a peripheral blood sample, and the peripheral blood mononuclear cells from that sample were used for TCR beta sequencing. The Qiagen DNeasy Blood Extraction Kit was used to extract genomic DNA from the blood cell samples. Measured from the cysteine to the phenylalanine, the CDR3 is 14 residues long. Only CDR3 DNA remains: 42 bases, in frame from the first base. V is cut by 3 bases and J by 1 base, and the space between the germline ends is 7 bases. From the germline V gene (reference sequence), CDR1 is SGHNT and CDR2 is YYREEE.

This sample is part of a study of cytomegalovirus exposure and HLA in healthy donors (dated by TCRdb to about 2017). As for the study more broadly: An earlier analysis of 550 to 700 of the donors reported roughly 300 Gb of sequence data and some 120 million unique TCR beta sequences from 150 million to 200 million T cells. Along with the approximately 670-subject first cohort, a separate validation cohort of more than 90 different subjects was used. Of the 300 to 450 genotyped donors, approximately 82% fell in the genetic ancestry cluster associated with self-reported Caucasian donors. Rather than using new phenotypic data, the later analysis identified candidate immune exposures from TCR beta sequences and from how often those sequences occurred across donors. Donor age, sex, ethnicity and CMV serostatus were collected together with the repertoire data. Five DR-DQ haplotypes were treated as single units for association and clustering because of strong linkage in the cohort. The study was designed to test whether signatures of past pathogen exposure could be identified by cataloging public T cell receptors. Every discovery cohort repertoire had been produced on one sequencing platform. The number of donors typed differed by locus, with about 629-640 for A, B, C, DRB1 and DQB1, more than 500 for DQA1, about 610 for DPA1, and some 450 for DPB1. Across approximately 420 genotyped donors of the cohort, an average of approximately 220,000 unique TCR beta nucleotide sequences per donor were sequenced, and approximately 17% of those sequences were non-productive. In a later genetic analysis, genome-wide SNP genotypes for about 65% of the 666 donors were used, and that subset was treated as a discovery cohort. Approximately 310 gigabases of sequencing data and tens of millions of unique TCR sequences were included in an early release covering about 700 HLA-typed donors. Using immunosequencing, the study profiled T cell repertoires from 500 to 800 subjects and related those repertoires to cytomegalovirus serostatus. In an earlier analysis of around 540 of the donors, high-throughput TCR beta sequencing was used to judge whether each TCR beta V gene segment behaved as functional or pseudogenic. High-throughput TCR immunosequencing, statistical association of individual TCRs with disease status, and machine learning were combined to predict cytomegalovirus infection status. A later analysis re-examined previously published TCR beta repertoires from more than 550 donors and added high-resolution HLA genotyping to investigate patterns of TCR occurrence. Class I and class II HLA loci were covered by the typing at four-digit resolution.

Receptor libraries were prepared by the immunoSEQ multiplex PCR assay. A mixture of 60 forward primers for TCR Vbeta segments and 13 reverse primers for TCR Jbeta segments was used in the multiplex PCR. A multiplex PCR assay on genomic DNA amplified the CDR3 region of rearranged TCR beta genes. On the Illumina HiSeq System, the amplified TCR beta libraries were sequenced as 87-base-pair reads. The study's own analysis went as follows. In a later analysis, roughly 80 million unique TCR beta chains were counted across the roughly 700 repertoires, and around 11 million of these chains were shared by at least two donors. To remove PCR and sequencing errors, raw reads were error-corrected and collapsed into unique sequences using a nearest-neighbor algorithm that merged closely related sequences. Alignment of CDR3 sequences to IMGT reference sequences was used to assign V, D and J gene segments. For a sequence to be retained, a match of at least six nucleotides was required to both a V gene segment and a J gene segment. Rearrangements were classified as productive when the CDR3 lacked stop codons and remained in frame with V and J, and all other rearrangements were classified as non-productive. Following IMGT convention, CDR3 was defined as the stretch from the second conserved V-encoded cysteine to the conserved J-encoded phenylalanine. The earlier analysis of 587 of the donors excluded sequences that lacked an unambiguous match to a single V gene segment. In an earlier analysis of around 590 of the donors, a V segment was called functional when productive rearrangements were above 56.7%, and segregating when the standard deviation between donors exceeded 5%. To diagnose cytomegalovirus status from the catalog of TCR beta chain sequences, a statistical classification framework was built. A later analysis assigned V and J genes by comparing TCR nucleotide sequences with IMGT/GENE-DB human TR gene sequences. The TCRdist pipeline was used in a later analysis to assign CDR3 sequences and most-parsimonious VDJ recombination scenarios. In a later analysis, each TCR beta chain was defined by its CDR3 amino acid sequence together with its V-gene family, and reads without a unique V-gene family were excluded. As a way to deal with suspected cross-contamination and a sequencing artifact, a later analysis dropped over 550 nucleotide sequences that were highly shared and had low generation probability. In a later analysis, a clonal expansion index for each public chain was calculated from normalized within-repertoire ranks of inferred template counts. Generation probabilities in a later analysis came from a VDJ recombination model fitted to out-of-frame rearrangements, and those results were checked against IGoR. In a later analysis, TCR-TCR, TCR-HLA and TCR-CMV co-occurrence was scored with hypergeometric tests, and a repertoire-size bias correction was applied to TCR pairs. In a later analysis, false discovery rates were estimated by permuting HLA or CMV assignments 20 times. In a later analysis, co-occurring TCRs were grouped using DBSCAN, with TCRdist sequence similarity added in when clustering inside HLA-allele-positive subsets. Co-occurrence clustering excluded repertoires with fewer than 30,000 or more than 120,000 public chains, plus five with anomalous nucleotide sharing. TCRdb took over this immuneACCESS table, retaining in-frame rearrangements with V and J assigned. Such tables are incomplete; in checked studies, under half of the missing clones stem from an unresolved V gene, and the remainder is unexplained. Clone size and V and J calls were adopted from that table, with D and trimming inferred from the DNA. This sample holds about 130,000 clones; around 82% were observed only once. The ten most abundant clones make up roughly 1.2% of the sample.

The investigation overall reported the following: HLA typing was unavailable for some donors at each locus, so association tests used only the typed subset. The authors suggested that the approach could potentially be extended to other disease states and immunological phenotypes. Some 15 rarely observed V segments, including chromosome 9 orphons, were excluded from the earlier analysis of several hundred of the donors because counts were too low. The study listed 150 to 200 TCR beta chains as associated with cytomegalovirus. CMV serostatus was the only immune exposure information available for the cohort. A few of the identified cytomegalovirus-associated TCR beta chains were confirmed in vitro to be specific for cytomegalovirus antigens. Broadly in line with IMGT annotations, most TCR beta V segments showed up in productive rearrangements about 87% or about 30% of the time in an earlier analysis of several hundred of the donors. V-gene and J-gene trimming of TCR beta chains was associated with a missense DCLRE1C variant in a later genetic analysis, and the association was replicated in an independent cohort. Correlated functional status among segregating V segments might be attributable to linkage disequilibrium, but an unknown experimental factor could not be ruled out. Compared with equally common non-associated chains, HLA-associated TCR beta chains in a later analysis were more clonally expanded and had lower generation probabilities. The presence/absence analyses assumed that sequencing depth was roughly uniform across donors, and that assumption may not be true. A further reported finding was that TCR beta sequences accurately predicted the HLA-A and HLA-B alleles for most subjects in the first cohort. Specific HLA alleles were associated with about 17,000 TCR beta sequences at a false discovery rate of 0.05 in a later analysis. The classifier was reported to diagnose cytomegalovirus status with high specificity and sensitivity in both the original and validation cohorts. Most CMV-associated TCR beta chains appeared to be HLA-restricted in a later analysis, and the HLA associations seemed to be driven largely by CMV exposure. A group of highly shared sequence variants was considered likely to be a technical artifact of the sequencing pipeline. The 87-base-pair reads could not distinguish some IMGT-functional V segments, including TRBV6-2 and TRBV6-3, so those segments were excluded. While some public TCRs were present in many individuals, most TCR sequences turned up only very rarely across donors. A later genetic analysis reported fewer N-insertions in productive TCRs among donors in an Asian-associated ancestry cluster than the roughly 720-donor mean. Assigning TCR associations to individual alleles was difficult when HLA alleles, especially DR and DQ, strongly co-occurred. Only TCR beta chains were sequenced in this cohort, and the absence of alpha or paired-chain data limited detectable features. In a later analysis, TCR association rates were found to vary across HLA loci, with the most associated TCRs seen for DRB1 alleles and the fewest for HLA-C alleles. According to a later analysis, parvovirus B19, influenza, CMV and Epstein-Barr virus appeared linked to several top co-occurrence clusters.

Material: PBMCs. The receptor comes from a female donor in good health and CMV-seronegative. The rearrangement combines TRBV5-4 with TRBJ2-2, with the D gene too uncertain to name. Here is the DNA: TGTGCCAGCAGCTCTCCAGGGAACACCGGGGAGCTGTTTTTT. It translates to CASSSPGNTGELFF.